A single sample is the source of the 2 T cell receptor beta chains below, sequenced in a study of tumor-infiltrating lymphocytes in primary liver carcinoma. Unsorted whole blood supplied the RNA, and germline DNA was extracted too. Reverse transcription of roughly 0.5 ug total RNA with a constant-region primer produced TCR beta cDNA. Libraries of TCR beta came from three nested multiplex PCR rounds with slightly modified ARM-PCR. The study ran its first two PCR rounds for 9 to 10 cycles each, using TRBV1-TRBV30 forward primers and a C-beta reverse primer. TCRdb analysed the multiplex PCR reads with MiXCR anew, one entry per CDR3 protein. The sample shows approximately 300,000 distinct CDR3 sequences, approximately 60% of them seen only once. The material sequenced was peripheral blood. The receptors here all came from a man aged 40-49 years with primary liver carcinoma and hepatitis B virus infection.

With regard to this clonotype: Because it lacks the conserved phenylalanine or tryptophan at the end, this CDR3 is likely a read error. The J gene is TRBJ1-1, the V gene TRBV12-3 or TRBV12-4; TRBD1 aligns across 7 bases. The V gene end was trimmed by 10 bases and the J gene end by 4 bases; junction bases not matched to a gene: 9. The CDR3 is 13 amino acids. In nucleotides, the CDR3 is TGTGCCAACAGGGGAACAGGGGCCACTGAAGCTTTCTTA. Protein product: CANRGTGATEAFL.

In the case of this clonotype: This may arise from a read error, as a much more abundant clone is one base away. The V and J genes are TRBV6-2 or TRBV6-3 and TRBJ2-7; 8 positions agree with TRBD2. CDR3 length: 15 amino acids. Germline V CDR1 and CDR2: MNHEY, SVGEGT. The CDR3 sequence is CTSSYPSFSGNEQYF. The CDR3 DNA reads TGTACCAGCAGTTACCCATCCTTTAGCGGGAACGAGCAGTACTTC.